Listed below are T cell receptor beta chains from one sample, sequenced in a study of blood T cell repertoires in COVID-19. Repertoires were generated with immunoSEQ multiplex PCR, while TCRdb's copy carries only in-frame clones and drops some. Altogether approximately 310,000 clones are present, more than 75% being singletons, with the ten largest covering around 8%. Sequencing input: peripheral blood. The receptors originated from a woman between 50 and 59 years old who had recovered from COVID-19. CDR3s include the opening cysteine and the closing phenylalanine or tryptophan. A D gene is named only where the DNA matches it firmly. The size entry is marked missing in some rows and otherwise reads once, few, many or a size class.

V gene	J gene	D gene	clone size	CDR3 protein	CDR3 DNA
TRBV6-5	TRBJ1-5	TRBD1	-	CATNNRGENQPQHF	TGTGCCACCAACAACAGGGGGGAGAACCAGCCCCAGCATTTT
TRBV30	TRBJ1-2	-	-	CAWGGDRNIRGYTF	TGTGCCTGGGGCGGAGATCGCAATATTAGGGGCTACACCTTC
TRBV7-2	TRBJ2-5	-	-	CASSRQGRRETQYF	TGTGCCAGCAGCCGTCAGGGGCGACGGGAGACCCAGTACTTC
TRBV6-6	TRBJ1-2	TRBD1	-	CASSYSVTGSNYGYTF	TGTGCCAGCAGTTACTCTGTGACAGGGTCTAACTATGGCTACACCTTC
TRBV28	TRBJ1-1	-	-	CASSVIGRGTEAFF	TGTGCCAGCAGTGTGATTGGACGGGGCACTGAAGCTTTCTTT
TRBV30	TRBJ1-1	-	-	CAWSNRRNTEAFF	TGTGCCTGGAGTAACAGGCGAAACACTGAAGCTTTCTTT
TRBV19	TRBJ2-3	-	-	CASSTPAAQIDTQYF	TGTGCCAGTAGTACTCCGGCGGCCCAGATAGATACGCAGTATTTT
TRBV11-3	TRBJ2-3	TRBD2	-	CASSVGLAVTDTQYF	TGTGCCAGCAGCGTTGGACTAGCGGTCACAGATACGCAGTATTTT
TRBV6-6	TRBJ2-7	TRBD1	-	CASSDRDRAEQYF	TGTGCCAGCAGTGACCGGGACAGGGCCGAGCAGTACTTC
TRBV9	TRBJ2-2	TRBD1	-	CASSGIGTGDGELFF	TGTGCCAGCAGCGGGATTGGGACAGGGGACGGGGAGCTGTTTTTT
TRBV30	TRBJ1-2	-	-	CAWSVYRDYGYTF	TGTGCCTGGAGTGTATACAGGGACTATGGCTACACCTTC
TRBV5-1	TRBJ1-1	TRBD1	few	CASSQGGLNTEAFF	TGCGCCAGCAGCCAGGGGGGTCTAAACACTGAAGCTTTCTTT
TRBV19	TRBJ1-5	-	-	CASSSRVVQPQHF	TGTGCCAGTAGTTCCAGGGTTGTGCAGCCCCAGCATTTT
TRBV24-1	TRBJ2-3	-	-	CATSDLPTDTQYF	TGTGCCACCAGTGATTTGCCGACAGATACGCAGTATTTT
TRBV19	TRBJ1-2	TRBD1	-	CASSIDRGDYGYTF	TGTGCCAGTAGTATTGACAGGGGGGACTATGGCTACACCTTC
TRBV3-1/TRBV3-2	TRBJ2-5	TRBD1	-	CASSGPGQGKQETQYF	TGTGCCAGCAGCGGGCCGGGACAGGGGAAACAAGAGACCCAGTACTTC
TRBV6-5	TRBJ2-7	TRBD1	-	CASRRQGVPEQYF	TGTGCCAGCAGGAGACAGGGTGTTCCCGAGCAGTACTTC